The text below deals with one T cell receptor (beta chain). These data are taken from a study of technical replicates of blood from a few donors. Libraries were prepared by immunoSEQ multiplex PCR; TCRdb keeps only in-frame clonotypes and omits some of them. The sample has fewer than 90,000 clones, approximately 94% seen once; the top ten hold around 0.25%. This CDR3 comprises 17 residues. Trimming removed 5 bases from V and 3 bases from J; junction bases left unmatched: 10. Germline CDR1 is MNHEY and CDR2 is SMNVEV (reference sequence). The chain uses TRBV27 and TRBJ2-1; 10 nucleotides agree with TRBD1. Sequenced material: T cells isolated from PBMCs. This receptor was obtained from a human donor in good health. The CDR3 region has the DNA TGTGCCAGCAGTGTGACAGGGGGCTCCCTCAACTACAATGAGCAGTTCTTC. Translation: CASSVTGGSLNYNEQFF.